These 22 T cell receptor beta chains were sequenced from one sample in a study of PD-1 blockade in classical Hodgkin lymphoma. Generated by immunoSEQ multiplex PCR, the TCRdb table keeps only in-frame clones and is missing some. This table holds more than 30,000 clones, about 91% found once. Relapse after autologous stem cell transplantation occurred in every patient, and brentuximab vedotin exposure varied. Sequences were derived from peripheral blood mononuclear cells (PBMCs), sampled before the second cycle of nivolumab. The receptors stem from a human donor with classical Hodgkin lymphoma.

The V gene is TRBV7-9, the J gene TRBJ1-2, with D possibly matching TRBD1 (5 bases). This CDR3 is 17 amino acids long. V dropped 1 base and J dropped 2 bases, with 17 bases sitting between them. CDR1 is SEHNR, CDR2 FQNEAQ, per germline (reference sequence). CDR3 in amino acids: CASSLGGARGLNYGYTF. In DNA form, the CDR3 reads TGTGCCAGCAGCTTAGGGGGTGCTAGGGGCCTGAACTATGGCTACACCTTC.

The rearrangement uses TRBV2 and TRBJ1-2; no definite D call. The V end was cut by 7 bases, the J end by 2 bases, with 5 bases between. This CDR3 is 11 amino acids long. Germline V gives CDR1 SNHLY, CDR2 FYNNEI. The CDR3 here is CASTENYGYTF. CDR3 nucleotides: TGTGCCAGCACAGAAAACTATGGCTACACCTTC.

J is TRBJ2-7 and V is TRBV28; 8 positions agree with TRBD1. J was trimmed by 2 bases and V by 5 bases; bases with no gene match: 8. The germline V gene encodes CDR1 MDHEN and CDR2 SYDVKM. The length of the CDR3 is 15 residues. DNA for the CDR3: TGTGCCAGCAGTCCAGGACAGGGTGGCCCCTACGAGCAGTACTTC. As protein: CASSPGQGGPYEQYF.

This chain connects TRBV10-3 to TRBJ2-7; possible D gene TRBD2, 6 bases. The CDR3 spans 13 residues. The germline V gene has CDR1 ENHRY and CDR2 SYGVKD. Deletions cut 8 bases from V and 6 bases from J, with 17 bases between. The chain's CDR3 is CAIGGLRPLEQYF. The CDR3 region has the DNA TGTGCCATCGGGGGACTTAGACCCCTCGAGCAGTACTTC.

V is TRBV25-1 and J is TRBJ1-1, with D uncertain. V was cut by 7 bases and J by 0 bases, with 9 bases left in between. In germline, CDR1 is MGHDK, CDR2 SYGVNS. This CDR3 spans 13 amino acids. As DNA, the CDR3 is TGTGCCAGCAAGGCCGAATTGAACACTGAAGCTTTCTTT. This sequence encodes CASKAELNTEAFF.

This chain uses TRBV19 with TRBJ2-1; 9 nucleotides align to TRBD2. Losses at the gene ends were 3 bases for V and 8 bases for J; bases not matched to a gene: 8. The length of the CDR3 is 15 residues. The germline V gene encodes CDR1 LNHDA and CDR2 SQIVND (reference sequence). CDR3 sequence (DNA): TGTGCCAGTAGTATCGGGCTAGCGGGGTGGGATGAGCAGTTCTTC. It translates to CASSIGLAGWDEQFF. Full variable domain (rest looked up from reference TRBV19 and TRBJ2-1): DGGITQSPKYLFRKEGQNVTLSCEQNLNHDAMYWYRQDPGQGLRLIYYSQIVNDFQKGDIAEGYSVSREKKESFPLTVTSAQKNPTAFYLCASSIGLAGWDEQFFGPGTRLTVL.

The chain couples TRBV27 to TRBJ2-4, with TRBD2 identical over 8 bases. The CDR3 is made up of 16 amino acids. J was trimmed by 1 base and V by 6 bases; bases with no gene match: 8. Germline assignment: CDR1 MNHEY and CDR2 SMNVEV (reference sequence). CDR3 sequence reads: CASSQSGSWAKNIQYF. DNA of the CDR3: TGTGCCAGCAGCCAGAGCGGGAGTTGGGCCAAAAACATTCAGTACTTC.

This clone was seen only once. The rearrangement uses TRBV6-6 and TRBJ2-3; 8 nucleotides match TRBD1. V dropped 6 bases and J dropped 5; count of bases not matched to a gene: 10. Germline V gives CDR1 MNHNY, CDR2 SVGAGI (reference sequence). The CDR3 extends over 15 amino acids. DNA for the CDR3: TGTGCCAGCAGAAGACAGGGGTCGGGGATAGATACGCAGTATTTT. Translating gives CASRRQGSGIDTQYF.

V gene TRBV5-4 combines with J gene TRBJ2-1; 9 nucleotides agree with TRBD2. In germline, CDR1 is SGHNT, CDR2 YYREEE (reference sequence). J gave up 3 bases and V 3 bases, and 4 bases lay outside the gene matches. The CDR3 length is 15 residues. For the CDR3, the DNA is TGTGCCAGCAGCTCGCAGCGGGGGGACTACAATGAGCAGTTCTTC. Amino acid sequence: CASSSQRGDYNEQFF.

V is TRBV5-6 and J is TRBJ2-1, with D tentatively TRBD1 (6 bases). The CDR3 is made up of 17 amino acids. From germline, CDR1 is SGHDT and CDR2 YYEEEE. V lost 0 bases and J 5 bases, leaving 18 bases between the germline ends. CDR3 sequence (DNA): TGTGCCAGCAGCTTGGCCAATTCGGGGACACACCACAATGAGCAGTTCTTC. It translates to CASSLANSGTHHNEQFF. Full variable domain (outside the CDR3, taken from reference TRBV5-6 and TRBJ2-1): DAGVTQSPTHLIKTRGQQVTLRCSPKSGHDTVSWYQQALGQGPQFIFQYYEEEERQRGNFPDRFSGHQFPNYSSELNVNALLLGDSALYLCASSLANSGTHHNEQFFGPGTRLTVL.

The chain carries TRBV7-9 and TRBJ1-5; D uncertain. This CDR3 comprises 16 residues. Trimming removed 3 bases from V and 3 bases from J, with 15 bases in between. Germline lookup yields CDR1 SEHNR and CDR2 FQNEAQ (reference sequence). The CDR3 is CASSFSLPSLNQPQHF. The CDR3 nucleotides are TGTGCCAGCAGCTTCAGTCTTCCGTCTCTCAATCAGCCCCAGCATTTT.

The CDR3 sequence: CASSREPSYEQYF. The CDR3 DNA reads TGTGCCAGCAGCAGGGAACCCTCCTACGAGCAGTACTTC. The rearrangement uses TRBV19 and TRBJ2-7, with D possibly being TRBD1 (5 bases). Trimming took 9 bases from V and 0 from J, leaving 12 bases between them. The length of the CDR3 is 13 residues. In germline, CDR1 is LNHDA, CDR2 SQIVND (reference sequence). The full variable domain, its missing parts supplied by reference TRBV19 and TRBJ2-7, is DGGITQSPKYLFRKEGQNVTLSCEQNLNHDAMYWYRQDPGQGLRLIYYSQIVNDFQKGDIAEGYSVSREKKESFPLTVTSAQKNPTAFYLCASSREPSYEQYFGPGTRLTVT.

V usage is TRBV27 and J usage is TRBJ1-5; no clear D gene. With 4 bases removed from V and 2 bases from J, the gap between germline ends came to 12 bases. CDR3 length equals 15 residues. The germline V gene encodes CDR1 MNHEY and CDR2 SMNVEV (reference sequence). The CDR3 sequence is CASSSSIEGNQPQHF. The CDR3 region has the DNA TGTGCCAGCAGTTCAAGTATAGAAGGCAATCAGCCCCAGCATTTT.

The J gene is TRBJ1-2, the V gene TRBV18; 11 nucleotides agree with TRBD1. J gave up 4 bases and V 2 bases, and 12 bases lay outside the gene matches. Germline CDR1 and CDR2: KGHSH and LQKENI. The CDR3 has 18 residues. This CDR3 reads CASSPYSEGQGVFYGYTF. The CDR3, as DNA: TGTGCCAGCTCACCATATTCCGAGGGACAGGGGGTTTTCTATGGCTACACCTTC.

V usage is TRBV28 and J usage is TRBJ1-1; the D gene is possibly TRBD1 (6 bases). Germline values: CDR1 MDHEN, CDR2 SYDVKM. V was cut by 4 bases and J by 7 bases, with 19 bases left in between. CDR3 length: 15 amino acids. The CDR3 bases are TGTGCCAGCAGTTCCCCGGGACAAGGGAAATTTGAAGCTTTCTTT. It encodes CASSSPGQGKFEAFF.

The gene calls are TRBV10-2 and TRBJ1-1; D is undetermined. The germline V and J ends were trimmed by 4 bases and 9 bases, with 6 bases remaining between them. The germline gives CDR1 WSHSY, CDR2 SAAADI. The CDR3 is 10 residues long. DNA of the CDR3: TGCGCCAGCAGTGCTGGCCAAGCTTTCTTT. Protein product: CASSAGQAFF.

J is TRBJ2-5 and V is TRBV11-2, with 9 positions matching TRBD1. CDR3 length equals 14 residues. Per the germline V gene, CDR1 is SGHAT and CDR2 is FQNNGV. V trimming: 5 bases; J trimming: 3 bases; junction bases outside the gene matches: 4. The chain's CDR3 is CASSPRTGEETQYF. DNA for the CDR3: TGTGCCAGCAGCCCAAGGACAGGGGAAGAGACCCAGTACTTC.

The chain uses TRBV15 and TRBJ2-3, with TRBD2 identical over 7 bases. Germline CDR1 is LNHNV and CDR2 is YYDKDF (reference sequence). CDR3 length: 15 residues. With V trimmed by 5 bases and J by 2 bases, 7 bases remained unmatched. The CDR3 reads CATSRPSGTTDTQYF. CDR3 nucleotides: TGTGCCACCAGCCGACCCAGCGGGACCACAGATACGCAGTATTTT.

The CDR3 sequence: CASRGTPSGANVLTF. CDR3 in DNA: TGTGCCAGCAGGGGGACACCCTCTGGGGCCAACGTCCTGACTTTC. The chain links TRBV6-1 to TRBJ2-6; perhaps TRBD1 as D (6 bases). Trimming cost V 6 bases and J 0 bases, with 9 bases left between them. Per the germline V gene, CDR1 is MNHNS and CDR2 is SASEGT. This CDR3 has 15 residues.

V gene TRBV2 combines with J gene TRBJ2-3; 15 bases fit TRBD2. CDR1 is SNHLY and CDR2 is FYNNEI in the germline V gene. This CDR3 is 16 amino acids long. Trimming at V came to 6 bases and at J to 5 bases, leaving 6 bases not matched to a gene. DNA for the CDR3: TGTGCCAGCAGGGGGGGACTAGCGGGAGGTTTAGATACGCAGTATTTT. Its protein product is CASRGGLAGGLDTQYF.

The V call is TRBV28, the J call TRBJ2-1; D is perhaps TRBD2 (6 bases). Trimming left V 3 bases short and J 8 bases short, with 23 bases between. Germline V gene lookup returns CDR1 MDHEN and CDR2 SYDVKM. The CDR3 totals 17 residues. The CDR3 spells CASSFRRGDGSFHEQFF. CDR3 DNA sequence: TGTGCCAGCAGTTTCAGAAGGGGTGACGGGAGTTTTCATGAGCAGTTCTTC.

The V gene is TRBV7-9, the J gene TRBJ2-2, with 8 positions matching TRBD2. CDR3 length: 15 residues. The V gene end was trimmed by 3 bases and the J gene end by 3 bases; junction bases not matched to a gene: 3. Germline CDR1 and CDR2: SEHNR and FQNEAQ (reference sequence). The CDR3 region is CASSFVAGYTGELFF. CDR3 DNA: TGTGCCAGCAGCTTCGTAGCGGGATACACCGGGGAGCTGTTTTTT.